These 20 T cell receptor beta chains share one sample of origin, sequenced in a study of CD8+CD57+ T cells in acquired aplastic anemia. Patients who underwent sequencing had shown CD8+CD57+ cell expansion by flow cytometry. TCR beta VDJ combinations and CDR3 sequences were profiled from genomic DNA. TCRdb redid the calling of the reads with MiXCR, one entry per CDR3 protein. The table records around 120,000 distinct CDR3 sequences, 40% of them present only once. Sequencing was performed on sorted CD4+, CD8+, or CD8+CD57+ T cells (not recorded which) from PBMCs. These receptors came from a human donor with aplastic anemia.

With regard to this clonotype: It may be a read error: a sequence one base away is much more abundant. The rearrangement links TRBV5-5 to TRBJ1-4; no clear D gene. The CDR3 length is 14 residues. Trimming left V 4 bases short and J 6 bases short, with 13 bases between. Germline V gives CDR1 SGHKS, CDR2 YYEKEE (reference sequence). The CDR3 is CASSEVVTDEKLFF. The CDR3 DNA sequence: TGTGCCAGCAGCGAGGTTGTGACTGATGAAAAACTGTTTTTT.

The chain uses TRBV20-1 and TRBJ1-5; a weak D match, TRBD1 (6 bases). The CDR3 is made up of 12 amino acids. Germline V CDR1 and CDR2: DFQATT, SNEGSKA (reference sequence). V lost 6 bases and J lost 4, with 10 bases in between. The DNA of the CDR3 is TGCAGTGCATCCACAGGGAATCAGCCCCAGCATTTT. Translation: CSASTGNQPQHF.

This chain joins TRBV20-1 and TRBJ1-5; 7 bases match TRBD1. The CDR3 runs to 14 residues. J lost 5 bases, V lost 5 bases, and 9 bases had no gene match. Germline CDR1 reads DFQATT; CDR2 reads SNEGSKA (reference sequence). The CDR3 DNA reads TGCAGTGCTCTAAAGGACAGGATGGATCAGCCCCAGCATTTT. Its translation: CSALKDRMDQPQHF.

The CDR3 DNA is TGTGCCACCAGCAGAGGGGGCCGTCAGGGGATCAACGAGCAGTACTTC. It codes for CATSRGGRQGINEQYF. The chain links TRBV15 to TRBJ2-7; D possibly corresponds to TRBD1 (6 bases). The CDR3 is 16 residues long. In germline, CDR1 is LNHNV, CDR2 YYDKDF (reference sequence). Between the trimmed V and J ends, which lost 1 base and 5 bases, there was a span of 18 bases.

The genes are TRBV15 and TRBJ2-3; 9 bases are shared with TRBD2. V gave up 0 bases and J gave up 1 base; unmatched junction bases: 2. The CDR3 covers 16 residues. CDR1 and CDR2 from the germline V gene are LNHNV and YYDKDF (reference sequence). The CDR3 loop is CATSREPSGGTDTQYF. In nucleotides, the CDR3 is TGTGCCACCAGCAGAGAGCCTAGCGGGGGCACAGATACGCAGTATTTT.

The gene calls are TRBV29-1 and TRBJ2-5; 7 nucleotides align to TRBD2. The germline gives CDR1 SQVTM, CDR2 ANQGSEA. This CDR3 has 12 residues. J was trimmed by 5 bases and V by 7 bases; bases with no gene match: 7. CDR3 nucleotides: TGCAGCGCGAAAACTAGCGCGGAGACCCAGTACTTC. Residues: CSAKTSAETQYF.

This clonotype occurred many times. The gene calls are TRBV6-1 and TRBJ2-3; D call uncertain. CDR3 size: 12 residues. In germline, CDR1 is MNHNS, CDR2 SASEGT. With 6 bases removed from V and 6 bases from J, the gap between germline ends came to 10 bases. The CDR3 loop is CASSRLGDTQYF. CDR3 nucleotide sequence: TGTGCCAGCAGCCGGCTGGGGGATACGCAGTATTTT.

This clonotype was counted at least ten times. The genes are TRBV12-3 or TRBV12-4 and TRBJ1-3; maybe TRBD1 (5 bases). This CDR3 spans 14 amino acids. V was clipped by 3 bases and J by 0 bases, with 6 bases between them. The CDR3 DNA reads TGTGCCAGCAGTTTCGACAGCTCTGGAAACACCATATATTTT. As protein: CASSFDSSGNTIYF.

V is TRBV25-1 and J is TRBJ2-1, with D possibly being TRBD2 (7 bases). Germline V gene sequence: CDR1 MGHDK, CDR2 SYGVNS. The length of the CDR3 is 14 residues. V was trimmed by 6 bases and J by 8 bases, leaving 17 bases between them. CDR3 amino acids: CASRGVGAGDEQFF. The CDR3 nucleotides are TGTGCCAGCAGAGGCGTGGGGGCGGGAGATGAGCAGTTCTTC. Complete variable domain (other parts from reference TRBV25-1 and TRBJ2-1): EADIYQTPRYLVIGTGKKITLECSQTMGHDKMYWYQQDPGMELHLIHYSYGVNSTEKGDLSSESTVSRIRTEHFPLTLESARPSHTSQYLCASRGVGAGDEQFFGPGTRLTVL.

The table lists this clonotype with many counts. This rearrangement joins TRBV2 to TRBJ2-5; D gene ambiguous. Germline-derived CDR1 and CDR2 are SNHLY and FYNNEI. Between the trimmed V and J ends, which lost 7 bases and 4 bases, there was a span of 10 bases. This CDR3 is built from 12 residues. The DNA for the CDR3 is TGTGCCAGCACCCCGTATCGAGAGACCCAGTACTTC. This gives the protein CASTPYRETQYF.

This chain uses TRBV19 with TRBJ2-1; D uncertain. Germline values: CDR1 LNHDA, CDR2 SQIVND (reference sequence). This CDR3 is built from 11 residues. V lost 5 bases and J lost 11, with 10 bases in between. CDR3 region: CASSSPGKQFF. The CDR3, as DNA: TGTGCCAGTAGTTCCCCAGGAAAGCAGTTCTTC.

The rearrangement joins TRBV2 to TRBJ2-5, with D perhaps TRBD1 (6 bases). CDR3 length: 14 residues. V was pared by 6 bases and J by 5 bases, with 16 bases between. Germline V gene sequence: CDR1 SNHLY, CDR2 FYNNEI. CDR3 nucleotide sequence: TGTGCCAGCAGCGCAGGACAGAGCGTGGAGACCCAGTACTTC. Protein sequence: CASSAGQSVETQYF.

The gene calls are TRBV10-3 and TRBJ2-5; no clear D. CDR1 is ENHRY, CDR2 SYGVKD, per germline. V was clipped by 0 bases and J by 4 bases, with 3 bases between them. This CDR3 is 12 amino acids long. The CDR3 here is CAISESGETQYF. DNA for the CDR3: TGTGCCATCAGTGAGTCGGGAGAGACCCAGTACTTC.

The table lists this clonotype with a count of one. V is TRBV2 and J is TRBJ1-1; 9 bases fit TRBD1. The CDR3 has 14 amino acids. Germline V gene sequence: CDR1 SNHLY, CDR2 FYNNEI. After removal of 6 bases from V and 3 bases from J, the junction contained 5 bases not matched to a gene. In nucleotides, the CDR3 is TGTGCCAGCAGCAAAGACAGGGGGTACACTGAAGCTTTCTTT. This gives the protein CASSKDRGYTEAFF.

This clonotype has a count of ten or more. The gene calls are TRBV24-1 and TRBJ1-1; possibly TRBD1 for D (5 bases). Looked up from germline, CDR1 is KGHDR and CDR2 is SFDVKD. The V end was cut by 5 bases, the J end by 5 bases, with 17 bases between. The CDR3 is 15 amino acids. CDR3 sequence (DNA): TGTGCCACCAGTGTCCTAGGGGTGGGGAAGACTGAAGCTTTCTTT. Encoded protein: CATSVLGVGKTEAFF.

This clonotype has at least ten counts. The CDR3 loop reads CASSLDPGVTEAFF. Written as DNA, the CDR3 is TGTGCCAGCAGCTTAGACCCGGGAGTAACTGAAGCTTTCTTT. The rearrangement uses TRBV11-2 and TRBJ1-1; D is uncertain. CDR1 is SGHAT, CDR2 FQNNGV, per germline. This CDR3 contains 14 residues. Trimming took 0 bases from V and 5 from J, leaving 10 bases between them.

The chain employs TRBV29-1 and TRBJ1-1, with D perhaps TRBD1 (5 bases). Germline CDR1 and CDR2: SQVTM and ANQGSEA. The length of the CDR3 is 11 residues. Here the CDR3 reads CTITRVTEAFF. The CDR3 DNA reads TGCACAATTACCAGGGTCACTGAAGCTTTCTTT.

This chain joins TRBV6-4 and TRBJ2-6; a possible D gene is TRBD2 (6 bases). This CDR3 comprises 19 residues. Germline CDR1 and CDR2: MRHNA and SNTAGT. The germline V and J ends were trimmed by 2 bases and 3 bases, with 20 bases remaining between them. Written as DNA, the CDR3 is TGTGCCAGCAGTGACGGGTTCCACCTGGGGGGTATTGGGGCCAACGTCCTGACTTTC. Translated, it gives CASSDGFHLGGIGANVLTF.

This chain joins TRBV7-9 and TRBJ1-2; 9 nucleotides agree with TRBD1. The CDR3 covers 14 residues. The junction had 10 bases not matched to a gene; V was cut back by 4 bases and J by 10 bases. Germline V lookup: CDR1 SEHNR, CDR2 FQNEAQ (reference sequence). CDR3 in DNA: TGTGCCAGCAGCTGGTCCGGGGACAGGGTTGACTACACCTTC. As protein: CASSWSGDRVDYTF.

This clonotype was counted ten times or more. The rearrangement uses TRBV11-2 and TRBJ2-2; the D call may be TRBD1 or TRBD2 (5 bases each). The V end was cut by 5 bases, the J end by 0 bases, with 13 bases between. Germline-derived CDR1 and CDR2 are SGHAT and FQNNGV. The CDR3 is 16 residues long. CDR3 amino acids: CASSRDGLSNTGELFF. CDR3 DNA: TGTGCCAGCAGCAGGGACGGACTCTCGAACACCGGGGAGCTGTTTTTT.